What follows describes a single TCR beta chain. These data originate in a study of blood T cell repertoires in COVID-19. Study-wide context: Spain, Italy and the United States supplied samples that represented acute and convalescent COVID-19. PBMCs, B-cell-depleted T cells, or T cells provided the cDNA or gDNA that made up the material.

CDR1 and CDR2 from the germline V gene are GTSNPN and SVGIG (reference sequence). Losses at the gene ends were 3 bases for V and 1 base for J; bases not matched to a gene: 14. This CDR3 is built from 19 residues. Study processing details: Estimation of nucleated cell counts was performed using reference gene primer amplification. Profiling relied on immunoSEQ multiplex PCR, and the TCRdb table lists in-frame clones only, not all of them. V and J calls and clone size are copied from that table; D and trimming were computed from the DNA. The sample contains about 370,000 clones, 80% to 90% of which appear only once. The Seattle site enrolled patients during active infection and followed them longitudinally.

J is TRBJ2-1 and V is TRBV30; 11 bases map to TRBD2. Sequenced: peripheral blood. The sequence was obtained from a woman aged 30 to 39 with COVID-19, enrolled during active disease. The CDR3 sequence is CAWRASGRRQGGSYNEQFF. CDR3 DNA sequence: TGTGCCTGGAGGGCTAGCGGGAGGCGGCAGGGAGGTTCCTACAATGAGCAGTTCTTC. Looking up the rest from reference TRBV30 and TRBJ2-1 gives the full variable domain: SQTIHQWPATLVQPVGSPLSLECTVEGTSNPNLYWYRQAAGRGLQLLFYSVGIGQISSEVPQNLSASRPQDRQFILSSKKLLLSDSGFYLCAWRASGRRQGGSYNEQFFGPGTRLTVL.